What follows are 14 T cell receptor beta chains derived from one specimen sequenced in a study of cytomegalovirus exposure and HLA in healthy donors. Primers: 60 Vbeta forward and 13 Jbeta reverse. Sequenced by immunoSEQ multiplex PCR; TCRdb stores in-frame clones only, minus some. The data contain around 160,000 clones, approximately 67% of them singletons. Source material: PBMCs. These TCRs come from a woman aged 18-30 years in good health and CMV-seropositive.

Concerning this clone: This sample also contains other DNA sequences that code for the same CDR3. The genes are TRBV10-1 and TRBJ1-1; 10 bases map to TRBD1. Unmatched junction bases numbered 3, after V lost 6 bases and J lost 5 bases. The CDR3 runs to 13 residues. CDR1 and CDR2 from the germline V gene are WNHNN and SYGVQD (reference sequence). The CDR3 DNA follows: TGCGCCAGCAGGGGACAGGGGCAAACTGAAGCTTTCTTT. It encodes CASRGQGQTEAFF.

This clone showed up just once. The V call is TRBV20-1, the J call TRBJ2-1, with D possibly TRBD2 on 6 matching bases. The germline gives CDR1 DFQATT, CDR2 SNEGSKA (reference sequence). The CDR3 is 11 amino acids. The V end lost 6 bases, the J end lost 11 bases, and 14 bases lay between the germline ends. CDR3 sequence reads: CSARSGPQQFF. Here the CDR3 DNA reads TGCAGTGCCAGAAGCGGGCCTCAGCAGTTCTTC.

The gene calls are TRBV7-9 and TRBJ2-3; 9 bases are shared with TRBD2. V was pared by 1 base and J by 5 bases, with 4 bases of the junction left unmatched. Germline V lookup: CDR1 SEHNR, CDR2 FQNEAQ (reference sequence). This CDR3 is built from 15 residues. Written as DNA, the CDR3 is TGTGCCAGCAGCTTAGGCGGGACTAGCCGAGATACGCAGTATTTT. Protein product: CASSLGGTSRDTQYF.

This clone was seen a handful of times. The genes are TRBV13 and TRBJ2-1; 12 bases are a match to TRBD2. This CDR3 region has 17 residues. Losses at the gene ends were 2 bases for V and 5 bases for J; bases not matched to a gene: 7. Germline lookup yields CDR1 PRHDT and CDR2 FYEKMQ (reference sequence). CDR3 protein: CASSLRTSGESHNEQFF. CDR3 DNA sequence: TGTGCCAGCAGCTTAAGGACTAGCGGGGAGTCTCACAATGAGCAGTTCTTC.

The gene calls are TRBV6-1 and TRBJ2-2, with D hard to call. Judging by the DNA end, TRBJ1-3 fits better; the J call may be wrong. The V gene's germline CDR1 is MNHNS and CDR2 SASEGT. CDR3 length equals 15 residues. The CDR3 nucleotides read TGTGCCAGCGGAGGGCAGCTAGGGCCGGGAAACACCATATATTTT. This codes for CASGGQLGPGNTIYF.

CDR3 residues: CASSSLGDRDTGELFF. The CDR3 DNA follows: TGCGCCAGCAGCTCGCTTGGGGACAGGGACACCGGGGAGCTGTTTTTT. The chain recombines TRBV5-1 with TRBJ2-2, with TRBD1 identical over 9 bases. The CDR3 has 16 residues. Germline V gene data show CDR1 as SGHRS and CDR2 as YFSETQ. V shed 3 bases, J shed 3 bases, and the junction held 6 bases outside the gene matches.

The chain joins TRBV20-1 to TRBJ2-5; maybe TRBD2 (5 bases). CDR1 DFQATT and CDR2 SNEGSKA come from the germline V gene (reference sequence). V was pared by 6 bases and J by 5 bases, with 10 bases between. This CDR3 is 11 amino acids long. The CDR3 nucleotides are TGCAGTGCCCCGGGCGGGGAGACCCAGTACTTC. Its protein is CSAPGGETQYF.

This chain uses TRBV4-3 with TRBJ2-7; D uncertain. Germline-derived CDR1 and CDR2 are LGHNA and YSLEER. Deletions cut 0 bases from V and 2 bases from J, with 11 bases between. The CDR3 totals 15 residues. The CDR3 DNA sequence: TGCGCCAGCAGCCAAGATCAGTTGGTAACCTACGAGCAGTACTTC. Protein product: CASSQDQLVTYEQYF.

The chain links TRBV4-1 to TRBJ1-6; weak D call: TRBD1 (6 bases). The CDR3 covers 14 residues. The germline V and J ends were trimmed by 4 bases and 10 bases, with 14 bases remaining between them. Germline values: CDR1 MGHRA, CDR2 YSYEKL. DNA of the CDR3: TGCGCCAGCAGCCGCCGGACAGTCGAGTCACCCCTCCACTTT. It codes for CASSRRTVESPLHF.

The chain couples TRBV28 to TRBJ1-1; tentatively, D is TRBD1 (5 bases). Germline lookup yields CDR1 MDHEN and CDR2 SYDVKM. Trimming left V 11 bases short and J 1 base short, with 14 bases between. CDR3 length: 13 amino acids. CDR3 region: CAGTKTANTEAFF. In DNA, the CDR3 is TGTGCCGGGACTAAGACGGCGAACACTGAAGCTTTCTTT. Together with reference TRBV28 and TRBJ1-1, the CDR3 gives the full variable domain: DVKVTQSSRYLVKRTGEKVFLECVQDMDHENMFWYRQDPGLGLRLIYFSYDVKMKEKGDIPEGYSVSREKKERFSLILESASTNQTSMYLCAGTKTANTEAFFGQGTRLTVV.

V gene TRBV29-1 combines with J gene TRBJ2-7; D is possibly TRBD2 (5 bases). The length of the CDR3 is 12 residues. Germline V gene sequence: CDR1 SQVTM, CDR2 ANQGSEA. V gave up 6 bases and J gave up 3 bases, with 12 bases separating them. The CDR3 DNA follows: TGCAGCGTCGACCCCGGGGACTACGAGCAGTACTTC. Translated: CSVDPGDYEQYF.

This clone was found a few times. The chain combines TRBV5-5 with TRBJ2-7, with D possibly TRBD1 on 5 matching bases. The CDR3 extends over 13 amino acids. Per the germline V gene, CDR1 is SGHKS and CDR2 is YYEKEE (reference sequence). Trimming took off 6 bases at V and 2 bases at J, with 12 bases between the two ends. CDR3 coding DNA: TGTGCCAGCACCGCAGGGTTTACCTACGAGCAGTACTTC. Its translation is CASTAGFTYEQYF.

V and J are TRBV29-1 and TRBJ2-7; 8 bases are a match to TRBD2. Germline V CDR1 and CDR2: SQVTM, ANQGSEA. There are 13 residues in the CDR3. Trimming took 7 bases from V and 1 from J; bases not matched to a gene: 6. The chain's CDR3 is CSAQAGESYEQYF. The CDR3 region has the DNA TGCAGCGCCCAAGCGGGGGAGTCCTACGAGCAGTACTTC.

The CDR3 DNA reads as TGTGCCAGCGCGGGGGTAGTTACTGAAGCTTTCTTT. Its translation is CASAGVVTEAFF. The V call is TRBV6-6, the J call TRBJ1-1; D perhaps matches TRBD1 (5 bases). Trimming left V 8 bases short and J 5 bases short, with 12 bases between. The CDR3 has 12 amino acids. Germline CDR1 reads MNHNY; CDR2 reads SVGAGI (reference sequence).